The source of this T cell receptor beta chain is a study of beta chain features in type 1 diabetes. Study-wide results and limits: Cells carrying high TCR expression could end up over-represented when cDNA is sequenced. Shortening that was moderate but significant affected the TCRB CDR3s of Type 1 diabetes patients in all four CD4+ subsets. Naive, central memory and Treg TCRB repertoires appeared more alike in patients than in healthy donors.

What was sequenced were expressed TCRB transcripts, since all of the isolated RNA had been reverse transcribed. Sequencing used immunoSEQ multiplex PCR; TCRdb keeps in-frame clones, though not all of them. The table lists around 150,000 clones, about 8.1% of them singletons, with around 0.65% in the top ten. CDR1 and CDR2 from the germline V gene are SGHRS and YFSETQ. With 3 bases removed from V and 0 bases from J, the gap between germline ends came to 12 bases. This CDR3 is built from 15 residues. All sorted populations exceeded 95% purity. In regard to this clone: The target antigen is unknown.

This chain uses TRBV5-1 with TRBJ1-1; D might be TRBD1 (5 bases). The sample comprised central memory CD4+ T cells from blood. The receptor's source is a young man in good health. This CDR3 reads CASSSNGGVNTEAFF. The CDR3 DNA reads TGCGCCAGCAGCTCTAACGGGGGGGTGAACACTGAAGCTTTCTTT.